This TCR beta chain emerged from a study of cytomegalovirus exposure and HLA in healthy donors. Study-wide background: Earlier sequencing of approximately 180 million T cells yielded approximately 120 million unique TCR beta sequences. Study-wide findings and caveats: The study listed roughly 160 cytomegalovirus-associated TCR beta chains.

Notes on this clone: Its target is unknown.

Healthy bone marrow donors made up the donors. The CDR3 is made up of 14 amino acids. Germline loops: CDR1 SGDLS, CDR2 YYNGEE. V dropped 0 bases and J dropped 5 bases, with 8 bases sitting between them. With 60 Vbeta and 13 Jbeta primers, the PCR was carried out. Clones were read by immunoSEQ multiplex PCR, and TCRdb kept only the in-frame ones, dropping some. The data show 150,000 or so clones, 70% to 85% seen once. The sequenced sample consisted of PBMCs. This clonotype was obtained from a woman between 25 and 40 years old in good health and CMV-seronegative. The rearrangement uses TRBV9 and TRBJ2-2; perhaps TRBD2 as D (6 bases). This chain's CDR3 is CASSVGLVTGELFF. The CDR3 DNA sequence: TGTGCCAGCAGCGTAGGACTAGTTACCGGGGAGCTGTTTTTT. The full variable domain, with the rest looked up from reference TRBV9 and TRBJ2-2, is DSGVTQTPKHLITATGQRVTLRCSPRSGDLSVYWYQQSLDQGLQFLIQYYNGEERAKGNILERFSAQQFPDLHSELNLSSLELGDSALYFCASSVGLVTGELFFGEGSRLTVL.